Presented here are 10 T cell receptor beta chains from one specimen sequenced in a study of blood T cells in healthy people across ages. Combining a sample-barcoded 5' primer with a J-beta primer mix, a second PCR ran for about 6 to 11 cycles. In TCRdb, the 5' RACE reads were re-called with MiXCR into one record per CDR3 protein. The table includes under 1,100,000 distinct CDR3 sequences, 20% to 25% detected once. The sample was also linked to a second study, of T cells of mothers and their children.

The specimen sequenced was blood. Receptor source: a girl under 10 years old in good health.

The chain links TRBV5-6 to TRBJ2-6; no clear D gene. The V gene's germline CDR1 is SGHDT and CDR2 YYEEEE. The CDR3 length is 14 residues. V gave up 2 bases and J gave up 11 bases, with 14 bases separating them. The CDR3 DNA follows: TGTGCCAGCAGCTTAACGAGTGAGACCGACGTCCTGACTTTC. Its protein is CASSLTSETDVLTF. The whole variable domain, filled in from reference TRBV5-6 and TRBJ2-6, reads DAGVTQSPTHLIKTRGQQVTLRCSPKSGHDTVSWYQQALGQGPQFIFQYYEEEERQRGNFPDRFSGHQFPNYSSELNVNALLLGDSALYLCASSLTSETDVLTFGAGSRLTVL.

This clonotype was seen at least ten times. V and J are TRBV6-4 and TRBJ2-2, with D unclear. Per germline, CDR1 MRHNA and CDR2 SNTAGT. The CDR3 spans 13 residues. Trimming shortened V by 8 bases and J by 1 base, and 8 bases separated the two germline ends. The CDR3 reads CASDLRNTGELFF. CDR3 DNA: TGTGCCAGCGACCTACGGAACACCGGGGAGCTGTTTTTT.

This clonotype has a count of ten or more. CDR3 sequence: CASSLYTGTADEKLFF. Written as DNA, the CDR3 is TGCGCCAGCAGCCTCTATACCGGGACAGCAGACGAAAAACTGTTTTTT. The J gene is TRBJ1-4, the V gene TRBV5-1; 7 positions match TRBD1. This CDR3 spans 16 amino acids. CDR1 and CDR2 from the germline V gene are SGHRS and YFSETQ. V lost 4 bases and J lost 8; bases outside the gene matches: 14.

This chain links TRBV7-2 with TRBJ2-2; TRBD1 matches at 11 bases. V was clipped by 5 bases and J by 7 bases; unmatched bases: 12. This CDR3 spans 17 amino acids. CDR1 is SGHTA, CDR2 FQGNSA, per germline. The CDR3 DNA is TGTGCCAGCAGCCTAGTAGGACAGGGGGCTTTGGGCGGGGAGCTGTTTTTT. This translates into CASSLVGQGALGGELFF.

The J gene is TRBJ2-3, the V gene TRBV7-3; D is unclear. Near its end, the DNA agrees better with TRBJ1-5, so the J call may be wrong. Germline V lookup: CDR1 SGHTA, CDR2 FQGTGA. The CDR3 loop spans 16 amino acids. CDR3 DNA sequence: TGTGCCAGCAGCCCCAGAGTCGGGGAAGGCACAGATACGCAGCATTTT. Its translation: CASSPRVGEGTDTQHF.

The gene calls are TRBV7-8 and TRBJ2-1; 13 nucleotides align to TRBD2. This CDR3 has 16 amino acids. CDR1 SGHVS and CDR2 FQNEAQ come from the germline V gene. Unmatched junction bases numbered 6, after V lost 4 bases and J lost 6 bases. CDR3 sequence reads: CASSSIGTSGVNEQFF. DNA for the CDR3: TGTGCCAGCAGCTCCATCGGGACTAGCGGGGTCAATGAGCAGTTCTTC.

The V call is TRBV12-5, the J call TRBJ2-3; tentatively, D is TRBD1 (6 bases). CDR1 and CDR2 (germline): LGHNT, FRNRAP. CDR3 length equals 15 residues. V was clipped by 0 bases and J by 2 bases, with 9 bases between them. CDR3: CASGLVMGATDTQYF. Here the CDR3 DNA reads TGTGCTAGTGGTTTGGTAATGGGGGCCACAGATACGCAGTATTTT.

The table lists this clonotype with a few counts. This rearrangement joins TRBV7-2 to TRBJ2-7; 8 nucleotides agree with TRBD1. This CDR3 spans 14 amino acids. The J segment lost 5 bases and the V segment lost 1 base, leaving 4 bases of the junction unmatched. Germline V CDR1 and CDR2: SGHTA, FQGNSA. CDR3 sequence: CASSLVPGGNEQYF. CDR3 nucleotides: TGTGCCAGCAGCTTAGTTCCAGGGGGCAACGAGCAGTACTTC.

The genes are TRBV7-2 and TRBJ1-6; a possible D gene is TRBD1 (5 bases). CDR3 size: 15 residues. The V gene lost 5 bases and the J gene lost 9 bases, with 17 bases spanning the gap. In germline, CDR1 is SGHTA, CDR2 FQGNSA. CDR3 DNA sequence: TGTGCCAGCAGCACTCGACCCGGGCAGGGTTCACCCCTCCACTTT. Amino acid sequence: CASSTRPGQGSPLHF.

Many counts were recorded for this clonotype. This chain uses TRBV4-2 with TRBJ1-4; D not resolved. V lost 0 bases to trimming and J lost 4 bases, with 9 bases between them. This CDR3 is built from 15 residues. Germline-derived CDR1 and CDR2 are LGHNA and YNFKEQ. As DNA, the CDR3 is TGTGCCAGCAGCCAAGAGGCGGTGGATAATGAAAAACTGTTTTTT. It specifies CASSQEAVDNEKLFF.